This TCR beta chain was sequenced during a study of cytomegalovirus exposure and HLA in healthy donors. Findings and limits, study-wide: A list of approximately 160 TCR beta chains associated with cytomegalovirus was given.

The CDR3 extends over 14 amino acids. Trimming removed 3 bases at V and 3 bases at J, with 11 bases between. In germline, CDR1 is ENHRY, CDR2 SYGVKD. PCR involved 60 Vbeta and 13 Jbeta primers. Some clones are missing from TCRdb's copy, which holds only in-frame ones; the method was immunoSEQ multiplex PCR. Here the sample spans about 150,000 clones, approximately 80% being singletons. In this sample, this clone turned up a few times. The antigen remains undetermined. The sequenced sample consisted of PBMCs. The sequence derives from a man between 50 and 59 years old in good health and CMV-seropositive. V is TRBV10-3 and J is TRBJ1-2, with a possible D match to TRBD1 (5 bases). The DNA for the CDR3 is TGTGCCATCAGTGATGCCAGGGCAGACTATGGCTACACCTTC. It translates to CAISDARADYGYTF.